This TCR beta chain was sequenced in a study of regulatory T cells in long-lasting Graves disease. Noted time point: newly diagnosed GD, antithyroid drugs for less than 3 months. The TCR library was made from RNA extracted from PBMCs. The CDR3 loop spans 14 amino acids. The germline V gene has CDR1 DFQATT and CDR2 SNEGSKA (reference sequence). V shed 2 bases and J shed 0 bases, with 9 bases lying between them. There are many counts of this clonotype. The antigen remains unidentified. Overall study findings and caveats: Persistent Graves' patients showed a TCR diversity that was lower than that of newly diagnosed ones.

TCR beta libraries were built with iRepertoire HTBI primers and Arm-PCR of CDR3 regions. MiXCR was run by TCRdb on the multiplex PCR reads, yielding one entry per CDR3 protein. The table records around 450,000 distinct CDR3 sequences, about 17% of them present only once. These data were likewise used in another study, on T cells in Graves' hyperthyroidism and ophthalmopathy. That source adds: Patients aged 18 to 65 had newly diagnosed hyperthyroidism that had lasted under 2 months. Blood also carried most thyroid clonotypes expanded above 0.001.

The sample was peripheral blood mononuclear cells (PBMCs), taken at new diagnosis, from a patient treated with antithyroid drugs. The J gene is TRBJ2-3, the V gene TRBV20-1; D is perhaps TRBD2 (6 bases). The sequence was collected from a man aged 35 to 55 with Graves disease. This CDR3 reads CSARRAGSTDTQYF. For the CDR3, the DNA is TGCAGTGCTAGACGGGCGGGAAGCACAGATACGCAGTATTTT.